A selection of T cell receptor beta chains follows, all from one sample in a study of OX40 agonist ivuxolimab in advanced cancers. Generated by immunoSEQ multiplex PCR, the TCRdb table keeps only in-frame clones and is missing some. The table records tens of thousands of clones, approximately 90% of them present only once. The sample here was CD4+ or CD8+ T cells sorted from blood, taken in a trial of the OX40 agonist ivuxolimab. Receptors originate from an adult with an advanced solid tumor such as melanoma, head and neck, liver or kidney cancer. Both conserved end residues are part of each CDR3. A D gene is named only where the DNA matches it firmly.

V gene,D gene,J gene,CDR3 DNA,CDR3 protein
TRBV5-1,NA,TRBJ1-1,TGCGCCAGCAGCTTGGACCTCCACGGGACTGAAGCTTTCTTT,CASSLDLHGTEAFF
TRBV7-2,NA,TRBJ1-1,TGTGCCAGCAGCTCCCCCCTGACAGGCACTGAAGCTTTCTTT,CASSSPLTGTEAFF
TRBV19,TRBD2,TRBJ2-1,TGTGCCAGTAGTCGGGACTACCCCAATGAGCAGTTCTTC,CASSRDYPNEQFF
TRBV11-2,NA,TRBJ1-2,TGTGCCAGCAGCTTGGGGGGGACGTACTATGGCTACACCTTC,CASSLGGTYYGYTF
TRBV7-2,NA,TRBJ1-5,TGTGCCAGCAGCTTAGGGGTGGGTAATCAGCCCCAGCATTTT,CASSLGVGNQPQHF
TRBV4-1,NA,TRBJ2-7,TGCGCCAGCAGGGGCCCCTACGAGCAGTACTTC,CASRGPYEQYF
TRBV19,NA,TRBJ2-7,TGTGCCAGTAGTATGGGCAGCTCCTACGAGCAGTACTTC,CASSMGSSYEQYF
TRBV13,TRBD2,TRBJ2-7,TGTGCCAGCAGCACCGGTCCTAGCGGGGGGCAATACGAGCAGTACTTC,CASSTGPSGGQYEQYF
TRBV6-6,NA,TRBJ2-1,TGTGCCAGCAGTACGGGGGATGAGCAGTTCTTC,CASSTGDEQFF
TRBV4-1,NA,TRBJ2-5,TGCGCCAGCAGCCAAGATCGTGGGGAAGAGACCCAGTACTTC,CASSQDRGEETQYF
TRBV7-2,TRBD2,TRBJ2-7,TGTGCCAGCAGCTCGTTCTGGGCGGGGGCCTACGAGCAGTACTTC,CASSSFWAGAYEQYF
TRBV6-6,NA,TRBJ2-1,TGTGCCAGCAGTCCCGCATTAGGCAATGAGCAGTTCTTC,CASSPALGNEQFF
TRBV28,NA,TRBJ1-5,TGTGCCAGCATCCCCCGCCCAGGGGTTAGCAATCAGCCCCAGCATTTT,CASIPRPGVSNQPQHF
TRBV5-1,NA,TRBJ2-7,TGCGCCAGCAGCTTGGAAGGATTTGAGCAGTACTTC,CASSLEGFEQYF
TRBV7-8,NA,TRBJ1-1,TGTGCCAGCAGCTTAGTATTCTACACTGAAGCTTTCTTT,CASSLVFYTEAFF
TRBV7-8,NA,TRBJ2-2,TGTGCCAGCAGCTTAGGTGTTATGGGGTCCGGGGAGCTGTTTTTT,CASSLGVMGSGELFF